These T cell receptor beta chains were read from a single sample in a study of CD8+CD57+ T cells in acquired aplastic anemia. One entry per CDR3 protein, called by TCRdb with MiXCR from the reads. Found here are a few hundred thousand distinct CDR3 sequences, around 32% of them singletons; the top ten hold around 1.1%. Input material: sorted CD4+, CD8+, or CD8+CD57+ T cells (not recorded which) from PBMCs. The receptor set was obtained from a human donor in good health, serving as a control. Each CDR3 is given with its conserved first and last residue. The order of the fields is V gene, clone size, D gene, CDR3 length, J gene, CDR3 protein, CDR3 DNA. A D gene is named only where the DNA matches it firmly. Where a row states a size, it is once, few, many or the class of an expanded clone; other rows omit it.

>TRBV29-1|.|TRBD1|13|TRBJ2-5
CSVEEGGRETQYF
TGCAGCGTTGAAGAAGGGGGCAGGGAGACCCAGTACTTC
>TRBV11-2|.|.|17|TRBJ2-3
CASSLGGRGSSTDTQYF
TGTGCCAGCAGCTTAGGGGGCAGGGGTTCGAGCACAGATACGCAGTATTTT
>TRBV27|.|.|13|TRBJ2-2
CASTPGSTGELFF
TGTGCCAGCACTCCGGGGTCCACCGGGGAGCTGTTTTTT
>TRBV25-1|.|.|14|TRBJ1-1
CASTEQGRNTEAFF
TGTGCCAGCACTGAGCAGGGACGGAACACTGAAGCCTTCTTT
>TRBV19|many|TRBD1|15|TRBJ2-3
CASRVDRGLPDTQYF
TGTGCCAGTAGGGTGGACAGGGGTTTACCAGATACGCAGTATTTT
>TRBV20-1|many|TRBD2|15|TRBJ2-5
CSAPILAGGIETQYF
TGCAGTGCTCCGATACTAGCGGGGGGGATAGAGACCCAGTACTTC
>TRBV3-1|.|.|15|TRBJ2-1
CASSQTSSVVSLPFF
TGTGCCAGCAGCCAAACTTCCTCGGTCGTGTCTCTTCCGTTCTTC
>TRBV2|once|TRBD1|15|TRBJ2-7
CACSQKGTAPYEQYF
TGTGCCTGCAGTCAAAAAGGGACAGCCCCCTACGAGCAGTACTTC
>TRBV20-1|many|.|13|TRBJ2-3
CSAMYETQDTQYF
TGCAGTGCTATGTACGAGACCCAGGATACGCAGTATTTT
>TRBV6-1|.|.|16|TRBJ1-2
CASTNRVALSHYGYTF
TGTGCCAGCACGAACAGGGTCGCCCTTTCCCACTATGGCTACACCTTC
>TRBV19|many|.|14|TRBJ2-5
CASSIDPASGTQYF
TGTGCCAGTAGTATAGATCCGGCGTCCGGGACCCAGTACTTC
>TRBV5-4|many|TRBD1|14|TRBJ1-2
CASRRQGANYGYTF
TGTGCCAGCAGGAGACAGGGGGCTAACTATGGCTACACCTTC
>TRBV5-1|.|.|17|TRBJ2-2
CASSLLVGVRRTGELFF
TGCGCCAGCAGTCTCCTCGTCGGGGTAAGAAGGACCGGGGAGCTGTTTTTT
>TRBV5-1|many|TRBD1|15|TRBJ2-5
CASSLGTGDQETQYF
TGCGCCAGCAGCTTGGGGACAGGGGATCAAGAGACCCAGTACTTC
>TRBV12-3/TRBV12-4|few|.|16|TRBJ2-3
CASSLEAGASTDAQYF
TGTGCCAGCAGTTTAGAGGCGGGGGCGAGCACAGATGCGCAGTATTTT
>TRBV20-1|many|.|12|TRBJ2-2
CSAGRDTGELFF
TGCAGTGCTGGCAGGGACACCGGGGAGCTGTTTTTT
>TRBV15|.|TRBD1|14|TRBJ1-2
CATSRQGPSYGYIF
TGTGCCACCAGTAGACAGGGGCCGTCCTATGGCTACATCTTC
>TRBV6-6|few|.|10|TRBJ2-1
CASTGDEQFF
TGTGCCAGCACAGGGGATGAGCAGTTCTTC
>TRBV7-9|many|.|14|TRBJ1-2
CASSQTVTNYGYTF
TGTGCCAGCAGCCAGACAGTCACTAACTATGGCTACACCTTC
>TRBV5-1|.|TRBD2|14|TRBJ2-1
CASSQGLAQDEQFF
TGCGCCAGCAGCCAGGGACTAGCCCAAGACGAGCAGTTCTTC
>TRBV30|.|.|15|TRBJ2-7
CAWKNRQWSSYEQYF
TGTGCCTGGAAAAACCGGCAGTGGAGCTCCTACGAGCAGTACTTC
>TRBV4-1|.|.|14|TRBJ2-7
CPSSHTGTNYEQYF
TGCCCCAGCAGCCATACCGGGACAAACTACGAGCAGTACTTC
>TRBV7-8|many|TRBD1|15|TRBJ2-3
CASSPGQLGTDTQYF
TGTGCCAGCAGCCCGGGACAGTTAGGCACAGATACGCAGTATTTT
>TRBV10-3|.|.|15|TRBJ1-1
CAIRNLPTGNTGAFF
TGTGCCATCAGGAACTTACCTACAGGGAACACTGGAGCTTTCTTT
>TRBV25-1|many|TRBD1|14|TRBJ2-7
CASSVGTGSYEQYF
TGTGCCAGCAGTGTTGGGACAGGCTCCTACGAGCAGTACTTC
>TRBV5-1|.|.|14|TRBJ1-1
CASSLGEGQTEAFF
TGCGCCAGCAGCCTCGGGGAGGGGCAAACTGAAGCTTTCTTT
>TRBV11-1|.|.|16|TRBJ2-7
CASSQAPRQDTYEQYF
TGTGCCAGCAGCCAAGCCCCCAGACAGGACACATACGAGCAGTACTTC
>TRBV5-1|.|.|17|TRBJ2-7
CASSLRELGPTSYEQYF
TGCGCCAGCAGCTTGAGAGAGTTGGGCCCGACATCCTACGAGCAGTACTTC
>TRBV29-1|many|TRBD2|16|TRBJ2-7
CSVVGSRDYGLYEQYF
TGCAGCGTTGTGGGATCCAGGGACTATGGGCTATACGAGCAGTACTTC
>TRBV7-9|many|.|13|TRBJ2-7
CASSLEDSYEQYF
TGTGCCAGCAGCTTAGAGGATTCCTACGAGCAGTACTTC
>TRBV19|.|.|13|TRBJ1-4
CASSRGSGEKLFF
TGTGCCAGTAGTAGGGGGTCAGGTGAAAAACTGTTTTTT
>TRBV5-1|.|.|14|TRBJ2-7
CASSIRDTSYEQYF
TGCGCCAGCAGCATCCGGGATACTTCCTACGAGCAGTACTTC
>TRBV3-1|.|TRBD1|16|TRBJ2-7
CASSPYRGPSSYEQYF
TGTGCCAGCAGCCCTTACAGGGGACCAAGCTCCTACGAGCAGTACTTC
>TRBV30|.|.|11|TRBJ2-3
CAWSHTDTQYF
TGTGCCTGGAGTCACACAGATACGCAGTATTTT
>TRBV12-5|.|TRBD1|17|TRBJ2-3
CASGLGQQGQITDTQYF
TGTGCTAGTGGTTTGGGACAACAGGGACAGATCACAGATACGCAGTATTTT
>TRBV2|.|.|15|TRBJ1-2
CASSPPLQGRYGYTF
TGTGCCAGCAGCCCACCCTTGCAGGGGCGATATGGCTACACCTTC
>TRBV10-3|many|TRBD1|15|TRBJ1-2
CAISESRQGYYGYTF
TGTGCCATCAGTGAGTCAAGACAGGGATACTATGGCTACACCTTC
>TRBV12-3/TRBV12-4|.|.|14|TRBJ2-1
CASSPTGYNNEQFF
TGTGCCAGCAGCCCAACAGGTTACAACAATGAGCAGTTCTTC
>TRBV6-5|.|.|14|TRBJ1-1
CASSYYGQNTEVFF
TGTGCCAGCAGTTATTACGGACAGAACACTGAAGTTTTCTTT
>TRBV5-1|once|.|16|TRBJ2-2
CASSLVVAPNTGELFF
TGCGCCAGCAGCTTGGTTGTAGCCCCGAACACCGGGGAGCTGTTTTTT
>TRBV12-3/TRBV12-4|.|TRBD1|13|TRBJ2-5
CASSKQGVETQYF
TGTGCCAGCAGTAAACAGGGGGTGGAGACCCAGTACTTC
>TRBV5-1|many|.|13|TRBJ1-1
CASRNAANTEAFF
TGCGCCAGCAGGAACGCAGCAAACACTGAAGCTTTCTTT
>TRBV2|.|TRBD1|14|TRBJ2-5
CASSPGTGGVTQYF
TGTGCCAGCAGTCCCGGGACAGGGGGGGTGACCCAGTACTTC
>TRBV24-1|.|TRBD2|17|TRBJ2-1
CATSDSSSGSSYNEQFF
TGTGCCACCAGTGATTCTTCTAGCGGTAGCTCCTACAATGAGCAGTTCTTC
>TRBV10-3|once|TRBD2|16|TRBJ2-7
CAISEGLAGGRNEQYF
TGTGCCATCAGTGAGGGACTAGCGGGAGGCAGGAACGAGCAGTACTTC
>TRBV20-1|.|.|16|TRBJ1-2
CSARDGGRTTGYGYTF
TGCAGTGCTAGAGATGGAGGCAGAACTACGGGATATGGCTACACCTTC
>TRBV6-5|.|TRBD2|14|TRBJ2-1
CASSSWTSRDEQFF
TGTGCCAGCAGTTCCTGGACTAGTAGGGATGAGCAGTTCTTC
>TRBV4-1|few|.|17|TRBJ2-2
CASSYLAPEMNTGELFF
TGCGCCAGCAGCTACCTCGCACCCGAAATGAACACCGGGGAGCTGTTTTTT
>TRBV25-1|.|.|13|TRBJ1-6
CASSLNRVSPLHF
TGTGCCAGCAGCCTAAACAGGGTTTCACCCCTCCACTTT
>TRBV20-1|many|.|15|TRBJ2-3
CSATNRVRSTDTQYF
TGCAGTGCCACAAACAGGGTTCGGAGCACAGATACGCAGTATTTT